These 3 T cell receptor beta chains share one sample of origin, sequenced in a study of response to subunit inactivated influenza vaccine. TCRdb re-called the RT-PCR reads through MiXCR, storing one row per CDR3 protein. The sample lists about 520,000 distinct CDR3 sequences, over 25% seen once, with approximately 2% in the top ten. The starting material was CD4+ T cells sorted from PBMCs, obtained about 5 days after vaccination. Receptors originate from a man aged 45 to 65 who received an inactivated influenza vaccine.

This clonotype was recorded a few times. The V call is TRBV2, the J call TRBJ2-5, with D possibly TRBD1 on 5 matching bases. V was clipped by 3 bases and J by 5 bases, with 16 bases between them. The CDR3 is 15 residues long. Germline CDR1 reads SNHLY; CDR2 reads FYNNEI. As DNA, the CDR3 is TGTGCCAGCAGTGATGGCACCCTTTCAGGGGAGACCCAGTACTTC. It translates to CASSDGTLSGETQYF.

This rearrangement joins TRBV5-5 to TRBJ1-5; tentative D call: TRBD1 (5 bases). The length of the CDR3 is 15 residues. V lost 6 bases and J 2 bases, leaving 15 bases between the germline ends. Germline V gene data show CDR1 as SGHKS and CDR2 as YYEKEE (reference sequence). The CDR3 loop is CASTEGQGGNQPQHF. The CDR3 DNA follows: TGTGCCAGCACCGAGGGGCAGGGAGGCAATCAGCCCCAGCATTTT.

This clonotype has just a few counts. CDR3: CSAGQGLILDEQFF. The CDR3 bases are TGCAGTGCTGGACAGGGGTTAATCTTGGATGAGCAGTTCTTC. The V and J genes are TRBV20-1 and TRBJ2-1, with TRBD1 matching over 9 bases. CDR1 DFQATT and CDR2 SNEGSKA come from the germline V gene (reference sequence). Losses at the gene ends were 5 bases for V and 8 bases for J; bases not matched to a gene: 10. There are 14 residues in the CDR3.